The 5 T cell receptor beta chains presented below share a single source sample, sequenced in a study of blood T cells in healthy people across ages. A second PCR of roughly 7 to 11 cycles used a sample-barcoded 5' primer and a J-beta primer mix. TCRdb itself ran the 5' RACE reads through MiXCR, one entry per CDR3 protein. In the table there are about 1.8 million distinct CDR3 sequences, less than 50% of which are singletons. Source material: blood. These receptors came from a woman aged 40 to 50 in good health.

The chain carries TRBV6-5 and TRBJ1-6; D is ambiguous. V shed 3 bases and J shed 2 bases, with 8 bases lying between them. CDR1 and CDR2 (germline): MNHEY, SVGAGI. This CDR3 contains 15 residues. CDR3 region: CASSYGSTYNSPLHF. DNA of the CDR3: TGTGCCAGCAGTTATGGGTCAACCTATAATTCACCCCTCCACTTT.

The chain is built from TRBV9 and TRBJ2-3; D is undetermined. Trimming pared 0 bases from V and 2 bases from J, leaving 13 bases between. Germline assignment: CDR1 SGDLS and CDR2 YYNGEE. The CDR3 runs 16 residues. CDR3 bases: TGTGCCAGCAGCGTAGAGTCGCTGCTCTACACAGATACGCAGTATTTT. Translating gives CASSVESLLYTDTQYF.

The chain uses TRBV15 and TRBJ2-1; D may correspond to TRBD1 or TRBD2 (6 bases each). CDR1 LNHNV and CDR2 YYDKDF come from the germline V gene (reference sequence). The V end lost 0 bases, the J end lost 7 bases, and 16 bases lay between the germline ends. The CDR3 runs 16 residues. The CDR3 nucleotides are TGTGCCACCAGCAGAGACAGGGGCGCCGGGAGAAATGAGCAGTTCTTC. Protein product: CATSRDRGAGRNEQFF. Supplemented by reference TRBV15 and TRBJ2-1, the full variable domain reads DAMVIQNPRYQVTQFGKPVTLSCSQTLNHNVMYWYQQKSSQAPKLLFHYYDKDFNNEADTPDNFQSRRPNTSFCFLDIRSPGLGDTAMYLCATSRDRGAGRNEQFFGPGTRLTVL.

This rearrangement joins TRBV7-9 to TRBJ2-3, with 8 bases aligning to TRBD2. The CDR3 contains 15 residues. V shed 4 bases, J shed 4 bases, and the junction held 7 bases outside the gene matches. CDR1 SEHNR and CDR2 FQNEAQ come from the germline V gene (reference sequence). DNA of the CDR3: TGTGCCAGCAGCTCGCGGGGGGAGGAAGCAGATACGCAGTATTTT. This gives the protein CASSSRGEEADTQYF. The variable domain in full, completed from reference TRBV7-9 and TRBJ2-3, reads DTGVSQNPRHKITKRGQNVTFRCDPISEHNRLYWYRQTLGQGPEFLTYFQNEAQLEKSRLLSDRFSAERPKGSFSTLEIQRTEQGDSAMYLCASSSRGEEADTQYFGPGTRLTVL.

CDR3 coding DNA: TGTGCCAGCAGCATTCCGGGACAGGTCTTTCAAGAGACCCAGTACTTC. Residues: CASSIPGQVFQETQYF. This chain uses TRBV7-8 with TRBJ2-5; TRBD1 matches 8 bases. The CDR3 spans 16 residues. Germline V lookup: CDR1 SGHVS, CDR2 FQNEAQ. The V segment lost 5 bases and the J segment 2 bases; nucleotides outside the gene matches: 10. Using reference TRBV7-8 and TRBJ2-5 for the parts outside the CDR3, the full variable domain is GAGVSQSPRYKVAKRGQDVALRCDPISGHVSLFWYQQALGQGPEFLTYFQNEAQLDKSGLPSDRFFAERPEGSVSTLKIQRTQQEDSAVYLCASSIPGQVFQETQYFGPGTRLLVL.